Described below is a single T cell receptor (beta chain) sequence and its context. Antigen: not known. PCR was performed a second time for roughly 7 to 12 cycles using a sample-barcoded 5' primer and a J-beta primer mix. A single record per CDR3 protein comes from TCRdb applying MiXCR to the 5' RACE reads. Among 500,000 to 600,000 distinct CDR3 sequences listed, approximately 27% were seen once. The CDR3 is 14 amino acids. CDR1 is DFQATT and CDR2 is SNEGSKA in the germline V gene (reference sequence). This sample stems from a study of blood T cells in healthy people across ages. Study outcomes and limitations: Without sorted subsets, naive and antigen-experienced compartments could not be conclusively compared. There was no known CMV status for donors, so expanded clonotype changes were possibly confounded.

Sample donors were healthy Caucasian individuals that came from Russia, aged roughly 6 to 95. V usage is TRBV20-1 and J usage is TRBJ2-5; 9 nucleotides line up with TRBD2. Gene TRBJ2-7 matches the end of the DNA better, so the J call may be wrong. This sequence was found in a woman in her sixties or seventies in good health. The sequencing sample was made of blood. The CDR3 DNA sequence: TGCAGTGCTAGAGAACCTAGCGGGACGAACGAGCAGTACTTC. Translated, it gives CSAREPSGTNEQYF.